This T cell receptor beta chain was recorded in a study of response to subunit inactivated influenza vaccine. Study-level findings and limits: Authors suggested few new T cells are recruited by each seasonal influenza vaccination.

On this clonotype: Its antigen remains unknown.

TCRdb re-analysed the RT-PCR reads in MiXCR, keeping a single row per CDR3 protein. The table records about 520,000 distinct CDR3 sequences, 6.5% to 8% of them present only once. V lost 1 base and J lost 5; bases outside the gene matches: 22. CDR1 is DFQATT and CDR2 is SNEGSKA in the germline V gene (reference sequence). The CDR3 sequence is 19 residues long. The specimen comprised PBMCs from blood, sampled 23 to 25 months after vaccination. The TCR comes from a man between 50 and 69 years old who received an inactivated influenza vaccine. The chain recombines TRBV20-1 with TRBJ2-5; TRBD1 agrees at 7 bases. CDR3 sequence (DNA): TGCAGTGCTAGAGGACTTAGGGGACAGAGTCTATCCGTGGGCGAGACCCAGTACTTC. This codes for CSARGLRGQSLSVGETQYF.